This T cell receptor (beta chain) came from a study of cytomegalovirus exposure and HLA in healthy donors. Overall study findings and caveats: Versus the roughly 640-donor mean, an Asian-associated ancestry cluster reportedly showed fewer N-insertions in a later analysis. A link between a missense DCLRE1C variant and TCR beta V- and J-gene trimming emerged from a later analysis.

The PCR had 60 Vbeta and 13 Jbeta primers. Assay used: immunoSEQ multiplex PCR; TCRdb lists only in-frame clones, some missing. This sample has about 160,000 clones, with roughly 78% found just once. This CDR3 has 14 residues. Trimming removed 2 bases from V and 4 bases from J, with 12 bases in between. Germline V gene data show CDR1 as SGHAT and CDR2 as FQNNGV. Of note for this clone: The antigen is unknown.

This sequence originates from a man aged 35 to 55 in good health and CMV-seropositive. The sample taken for sequencing was PBMCs. The rearrangement links TRBV11-2 to TRBJ2-7, with a tentative D call TRBD1 (6 bases). The CDR3 is CASSLIPQGYEQYF. CDR3 bases: TGTGCCAGCAGCTTAATCCCACAGGGTTACGAGCAGTACTTC.